These T cell receptor beta chains were read from a single sample in a study of blood T cell repertoires in COVID-19. TCRdb's table, derived via immunoSEQ multiplex PCR, lists solely in-frame clones and lacks some. This table holds about 60,000 clones, just under 85% found once. Sequencing was performed on peripheral blood. These receptors were taken from a man aged 55 to 69 with acute or convalescent COVID-19. Each CDR3 is given with its conserved first and last residue. The order of the fields is J gene, V gene, D gene, clone size, CDR3 protein, CDR3 DNA. D genes are given only for firm matches. A row's size may be missing; if present it is once, few, many or a size class.

J gene: TRBJ1-1; V gene: TRBV20-1; D gene: -; clone size: -; CDR3 protein: CSGTRVGGAFF; CDR3 DNA: TGCAGTGGGACCAGGGTTGGCGGAGCTTTCTTT
J gene: TRBJ1-2; V gene: TRBV6-2/TRBV6-3; D gene: -; clone size: few; CDR3 protein: CASSSDYYGYTF; CDR3 DNA: TGTGCCAGCAGTTCCGACTACTATGGCTACACCTTC
J gene: TRBJ1-2; V gene: TRBV6-6; D gene: -; clone size: -; CDR3 protein: CASSYAGGDGYTF; CDR3 DNA: TGTGCCAGCAGTTACGCCGGCGGGGATGGCTACACCTTC
J gene: TRBJ2-2; V gene: TRBV7-2; D gene: -; clone size: -; CDR3 protein: CASSLGNQGPGELFF; CDR3 DNA: TGTGCCAGCAGCTTAGGGAACCAGGGTCCCGGGGAGCTGTTTTTT
J gene: TRBJ1-2; V gene: TRBV7-9; D gene: -; clone size: -; CDR3 protein: CASSDAGDYGYTF; CDR3 DNA: TGTGCCAGCAGCGACGCCGGGGACTATGGCTACACCTTC
J gene: TRBJ2-1; V gene: TRBV2; D gene: -; clone size: -; CDR3 protein: CASSELLPGSNEQFF; CDR3 DNA: TGTGCCAGCAGTGAGCTACTCCCGGGGAGCAATGAGCAGTTCTTC
J gene: TRBJ1-2; V gene: TRBV6-6; D gene: -; clone size: -; CDR3 protein: CASSGKGWWGYTF; CDR3 DNA: TGTGCCAGCAGTGGGAAGGGGTGGTGGGGCTACACCTTC
J gene: TRBJ1-1; V gene: TRBV4-2; D gene: -; clone size: -; CDR3 protein: CASSQDAGPDTEAFF; CDR3 DNA: TGTGCCAGCAGCCAAGACGCGGGGCCGGACACTGAAGCTTTCTTT
J gene: TRBJ1-1; V gene: TRBV6-5; D gene: -; clone size: -; CDR3 protein: CANSQGKNTEAFF; CDR3 DNA: TGTGCCAACTCGCAGGGGAAGAACACTGAAGCTTTCTTT
J gene: TRBJ1-4; V gene: TRBV29-1; D gene: -; clone size: once; CDR3 protein: CSAVDQGYEKLFF; CDR3 DNA: TGCAGCGCGGTGGATCAGGGGTATGAAAAACTGTTTTTT
J gene: TRBJ1-2; V gene: TRBV6-5; D gene: -; clone size: -; CDR3 protein: CASSIGGVWGYTF; CDR3 DNA: TGTGCCAGCAGTATCGGCGGGGTGTGGGGCTACACCTTC
J gene: TRBJ2-3; V gene: TRBV10-3; D gene: TRBD2; clone size: few; CDR3 protein: CAISLSGGAGSTDTQYF; CDR3 DNA: TGTGCCATCAGCTTAAGCGGGGGGGCCGGGAGCACAGATACGCAGTATTTT
J gene: TRBJ2-5; V gene: TRBV21-1; D gene: -; clone size: -; CDR3 protein: CASSRTGVQETQYF; CDR3 DNA: TGTGCCAGCAGCCGGACGGGGGTCCAAGAGACCCAGTACTTC
J gene: TRBJ2-2; V gene: TRBV27; D gene: -; clone size: -; CDR3 protein: CASSLSVAGELFF; CDR3 DNA: TGTGCCAGCAGTTTATCCGTCGCCGGGGAGCTGTTTTTT
J gene: TRBJ2-2; V gene: TRBV7-3; D gene: -; clone size: -; CDR3 protein: CASSLTSPTGELFF; CDR3 DNA: TGTGCCAGCAGCTTAACGAGCCCCACCGGGGAGCTGTTTTTT
J gene: TRBJ2-7; V gene: TRBV9; D gene: TRBD1; clone size: -; CDR3 protein: CASSWGTGETYEQYF; CDR3 DNA: TGTGCCAGCAGCTGGGGGACAGGGGAAACCTACGAGCAGTACTTC
J gene: TRBJ2-6; V gene: TRBV7-2; D gene: -; clone size: -; CDR3 protein: CASSPDSNSGANVLTF; CDR3 DNA: TGTGCCAGCAGCCCGGACAGTAACTCTGGGGCCAACGTCCTGACTTTC
J gene: TRBJ2-2; V gene: TRBV7-2; D gene: TRBD2; clone size: -; CDR3 protein: CASSLERGDTGELFF; CDR3 DNA: TGTGCCAGCAGCTTAGAACGGGGGGACACCGGGGAGCTGTTTTTT
J gene: TRBJ1-1; V gene: TRBV27; D gene: TRBD1; clone size: -; CDR3 protein: CASGQGKVRVTEAFF; CDR3 DNA: TGTGCCAGCGGACAGGGGAAGGTCAGGGTTACTGAAGCTTTCTTT
J gene: TRBJ1-5; V gene: TRBV29-1; D gene: TRBD1; clone size: once; CDR3 protein: CSVGQGEGQPQHF; CDR3 DNA: TGCAGCGTTGGACAGGGGGAAGGTCAGCCCCAGCATTTT
J gene: TRBJ2-3; V gene: TRBV4-2; D gene: -; clone size: -; CDR3 protein: CASSQDLLTSTDTQYF; CDR3 DNA: TGTGCCAGCAGCCAAGATCTCCTGACTAGCACAGATACGCAGTATTTT
J gene: TRBJ1-2; V gene: TRBV14; D gene: -; clone size: few; CDR3 protein: CASSQDPVPSIYGYTF; CDR3 DNA: TGTGCCAGCAGCCAAGATCCGGTCCCGTCAATCTATGGCTACACCTTC
J gene: TRBJ1-2; V gene: TRBV9; D gene: -; clone size: few; CDR3 protein: CASSVGSQGYGYTF; CDR3 DNA: TGTGCCAGCAGCGTAGGTTCCCAGGGCTATGGCTACACCTTC
J gene: TRBJ2-5; V gene: TRBV18; D gene: TRBD1; clone size: -; CDR3 protein: CASWGQGLEETQYF; CDR3 DNA: TGTGCCAGCTGGGGACAGGGGCTTGAAGAGACCCAGTACTTC
J gene: TRBJ2-1; V gene: TRBV7-5; D gene: -; clone size: once; CDR3 protein: CARSPEVYRGGYRKIYNEQFF; CDR3 DNA: TGTGCCAGAAGCCCAGAGGTCTATCGGGGGGGCTATAGAAAAATATACAATGAGCAGTTCTTC
J gene: TRBJ1-4; V gene: TRBV7-2; D gene: TRBD1; clone size: -; CDR3 protein: CASSFRTGSEKLFF; CDR3 DNA: TGTGCCAGCAGCTTCCGGACAGGGAGCGAAAAACTGTTTTTT
J gene: TRBJ2-7; V gene: TRBV5-6; D gene: TRBD1; clone size: -; CDR3 protein: CASSLPGTGGAYEQYF; CDR3 DNA: TGTGCCAGCTCTCTCCCCGGGACAGGGGGCGCGTACGAGCAGTACTTC
J gene: TRBJ1-4; V gene: TRBV5-1; D gene: -; clone size: once; CDR3 protein: CASSEGELEKLFF; CDR3 DNA: TGCGCCAGCAGCGAGGGGGAGTTAGAAAAACTGTTTTTT
J gene: TRBJ2-1; V gene: TRBV5-1; D gene: -; clone size: once; CDR3 protein: CASSLARNEQFF; CDR3 DNA: TGCGCCAGCAGCCTTGCTCGGAATGAGCAGTTCTTC
J gene: TRBJ2-7; V gene: TRBV2; D gene: -; clone size: -; CDR3 protein: CASRLGGTYEQYF; CDR3 DNA: TGTGCCAGCAGGCTAGGGGGTACTTACGAGCAGTACTTC
J gene: TRBJ1-2; V gene: TRBV14; D gene: TRBD1; clone size: -; CDR3 protein: CASSHRTGASYGYTF; CDR3 DNA: TGTGCCAGCAGCCACCGGACAGGTGCCTCCTATGGCTACACCTTC
J gene: TRBJ1-2; V gene: TRBV5-6; D gene: TRBD1; clone size: -; CDR3 protein: CASSLEGQIRGYTF; CDR3 DNA: TGTGCCAGCAGCTTGGAGGGACAGATACGGGGCTACACCTTC
J gene: TRBJ2-6; V gene: TRBV7-9; D gene: -; clone size: once; CDR3 protein: CASSPIRSGANVLTF; CDR3 DNA: TGTGCCAGCAGCCCTATCAGGTCTGGGGCCAACGTCCTGACTTTC
J gene: TRBJ2-7; V gene: TRBV13; D gene: -; clone size: -; CDR3 protein: CASSLDGVSYEQYF; CDR3 DNA: TGTGCCAGCAGCTTAGATGGAGTCTCCTACGAGCAGTACTTC
J gene: TRBJ1-5; V gene: TRBV19; D gene: -; clone size: -; CDR3 protein: CATRRGGGNQPQHF; CDR3 DNA: TGTGCCACGAGACGCGGAGGTGGCAATCAGCCCCAGCATTTT
J gene: TRBJ1-5; V gene: TRBV7-3; D gene: TRBD1; clone size: -; CDR3 protein: CASSPPRWQGGQPQHF; CDR3 DNA: TGTGCCAGCAGCCCCCCCCGGTGGCAGGGGGGACAGCCCCAGCATTTT
J gene: TRBJ2-3; V gene: TRBV9; D gene: -; clone size: -; CDR3 protein: CASSVDFTDTQYF; CDR3 DNA: TGTGCCAGCAGCGTGGACTTCACAGATACGCAGTATTTT
J gene: TRBJ2-1; V gene: TRBV28; D gene: TRBD1; clone size: -; CDR3 protein: CASSLGGGTGRIEQFF; CDR3 DNA: TGTGCCAGCAGTTTAGGAGGCGGGACAGGGAGAATCGAGCAGTTCTTC
J gene: TRBJ1-1; V gene: TRBV5-8; D gene: -; clone size: -; CDR3 protein: CASSLDRGRGTEAFF; CDR3 DNA: TGTGCCAGCAGCTTGGATCGGGGGAGAGGGACTGAAGCTTTCTTT
J gene: TRBJ1-1; V gene: TRBV5-1; D gene: TRBD1; clone size: -; CDR3 protein: CASTAGGGYTEAFF; CDR3 DNA: TGCGCCAGCACCGCGGGAGGGGGCTATACTGAAGCTTTCTTT
J gene: TRBJ2-2; V gene: TRBV2; D gene: -; clone size: -; CDR3 protein: CASRPWGLDTGELFF; CDR3 DNA: TGTGCCAGCAGGCCCTGGGGACTCGACACCGGGGAGCTGTTTTTT
J gene: TRBJ2-3; V gene: TRBV12-3/TRBV12-4; D gene: -; clone size: -; CDR3 protein: CASSPLSTDTQYF; CDR3 DNA: TGTGCCAGCAGTCCCCTTTCGACAGATACGCAGTATTTT
J gene: TRBJ1-6; V gene: TRBV19; D gene: -; clone size: -; CDR3 protein: CASSIRGSPLHF; CDR3 DNA: TGTGCCAGTAGCATAAGAGGATCACCCCTCCACTTT
J gene: TRBJ1-5; V gene: TRBV6-5; D gene: -; clone size: -; CDR3 protein: CASSYSRTQPQHF; CDR3 DNA: TGTGCCAGCAGTTACTCGAGAACTCAGCCCCAGCATTTT
J gene: TRBJ2-5; V gene: TRBV5-4; D gene: TRBD2; clone size: -; CDR3 protein: CASSLGGGVKQETQYF; CDR3 DNA: TGTGCCAGCAGCTTGGGCGGGGGGGTGAAACAAGAGACCCAGTACTTC
J gene: TRBJ2-1; V gene: TRBV12-3/TRBV12-4; D gene: -; clone size: -; CDR3 protein: CASSPRDRNEQFF; CDR3 DNA: TGTGCCAGCAGCCCCCGGGATAGGAATGAGCAGTTCTTC
J gene: TRBJ2-1; V gene: TRBV10-2; D gene: -; clone size: -; CDR3 protein: CASSSTREQFF; CDR3 DNA: TGCGCCAGCAGTAGTACTCGGGAGCAGTTCTTC
J gene: TRBJ1-3; V gene: TRBV23-1; D gene: -; clone size: -; CDR3 protein: CASSQSSGNTIYF; CDR3 DNA: TGCGCCAGCAGTCAATCGTCGGGGAACACCATATATTTT
J gene: TRBJ1-2; V gene: TRBV19; D gene: TRBD1; clone size: -; CDR3 protein: CASSNGQGGGYTF; CDR3 DNA: TGTGCCAGTAGTAATGGACAGGGAGGCGGCTACACCTTC
J gene: TRBJ1-4; V gene: TRBV5-1; D gene: TRBD1; clone size: -; CDR3 protein: CASSLMGQVYEKLFF; CDR3 DNA: TGCGCCAGCAGCTTGATGGGACAGGTATATGAAAAACTGTTTTTT
J gene: TRBJ2-3; V gene: TRBV24-1; D gene: TRBD2; clone size: -; CDR3 protein: CATSEAGTTPPDTQYF; CDR3 DNA: TGTGCCACCAGTGAGGCAGGGACTACCCCGCCAGATACGCAGTATTTT
J gene: TRBJ2-6; V gene: TRBV4-2; D gene: TRBD1; clone size: -; CDR3 protein: CASSQTGANSGANVLTF; CDR3 DNA: TGTGCCAGCAGCCAAACAGGGGCGAACTCTGGGGCCAACGTCCTGACTTTC
J gene: TRBJ1-1; V gene: TRBV6-5; D gene: TRBD1; clone size: -; CDR3 protein: CATKATGTSTEAFF; CDR3 DNA: TGTGCCACCAAAGCGACAGGGACGTCCACTGAAGCTTTCTTT
J gene: TRBJ2-1; V gene: TRBV5-1; D gene: TRBD1; clone size: -; CDR3 protein: CASSPGQVPDNEQFF; CDR3 DNA: TGCGCCAGCAGCCCTGGACAGGTACCAGACAATGAGCAGTTCTTC
J gene: TRBJ1-2; V gene: TRBV4-1; D gene: -; clone size: -; CDR3 protein: CASSQEQGHTF; CDR3 DNA: TGCGCCAGCAGCCAAGAACAGGGCCACACCTTC
J gene: TRBJ1-3; V gene: TRBV12-3/TRBV12-4; D gene: -; clone size: -; CDR3 protein: CASDTGDTIYF; CDR3 DNA: TGTGCCAGCGATACGGGTGACACCATATATTTT